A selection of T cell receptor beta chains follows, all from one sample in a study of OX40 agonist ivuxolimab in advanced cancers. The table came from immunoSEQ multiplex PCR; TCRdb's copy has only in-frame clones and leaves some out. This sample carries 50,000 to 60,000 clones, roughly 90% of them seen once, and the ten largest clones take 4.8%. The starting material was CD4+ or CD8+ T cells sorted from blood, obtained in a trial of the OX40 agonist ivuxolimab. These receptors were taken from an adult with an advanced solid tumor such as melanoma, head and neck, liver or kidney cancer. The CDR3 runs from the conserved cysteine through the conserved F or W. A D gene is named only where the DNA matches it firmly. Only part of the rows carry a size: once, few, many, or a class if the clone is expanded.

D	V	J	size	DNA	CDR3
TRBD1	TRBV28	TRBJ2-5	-	TGTGCCAGCAGACCCGCCGGGACAGGGGAAGAGACCCAGTACTTC	CASRPAGTGEETQYF
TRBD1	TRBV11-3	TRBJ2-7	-	TGTGCCAGCAGCCATTCCGGGACAGGGGGCGCCTACGAGCAGTACTTC	CASSHSGTGGAYEQYF
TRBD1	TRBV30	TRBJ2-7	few	TGTGCCTGGAGTTTAGGGGGCACCACTTCCTACGAGCAGTACTTC	CAWSLGGTTSYEQYF
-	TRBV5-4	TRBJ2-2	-	TGTGCCAGCAGCCGATCACAGGACACTAACACCGGGGAGCTGTTTTTT	CASSRSQDTNTGELFF
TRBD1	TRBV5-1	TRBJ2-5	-	TGCGCCAGCAGCTTACAGGGGGCGCTAGAGACCCAGTACTTC	CASSLQGALETQYF
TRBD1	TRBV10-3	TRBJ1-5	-	TGTGCCATCAGGGATGGACAGGGGGGCAATCAGCCCCAGCATTTT	CAIRDGQGGNQPQHF
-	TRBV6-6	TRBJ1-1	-	TGTGCCAGCAAGCTTCGCAGGGAGAACACTGAAGCTTTCTTT	CASKLRRENTEAFF
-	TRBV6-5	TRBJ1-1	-	TGTGCCAGCAGTGAATTCGGGAACACTGAAGCTTTCTTT	CASSEFGNTEAFF
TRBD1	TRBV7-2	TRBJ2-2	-	TGTGCCAGCAGCTTCACAGGGGCTGCCGGGGAGCTGTTTTTT	CASSFTGAAGELFF
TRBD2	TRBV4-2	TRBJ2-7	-	TGTGCCAGCAGCCAAGGGCGGACTAGCGGGTACGAGCAGTACTTC	CASSQGRTSGYEQYF
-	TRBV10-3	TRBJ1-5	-	TGTGCCATCAGTGAGTCCCCCCCAGGGGGCAATCAGCCCCAGCATTTT	CAISESPPGGNQPQHF
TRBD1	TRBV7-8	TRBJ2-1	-	TGTGCCAAGTCCCCCATAGAGGACAGGGATTCCTACAATGAGCAGTTCTTC	CAKSPIEDRDSYNEQFF
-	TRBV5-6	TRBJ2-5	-	TGTGCCAGCAGCACTCTCGGACAACCCCAAGAGACCCAGTACTTC	CASSTLGQPQETQYF
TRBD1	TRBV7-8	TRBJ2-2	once	TGTGCCAGCAGCACCCGGGACAGGGGGCCCCAGAACACCGGGGAGCTGTTTTTT	CASSTRDRGPQNTGELFF
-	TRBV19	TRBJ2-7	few	TGTGCCAGTAGTATTCTGGGGGACTCCTACGAGCAGTACTTC	CASSILGDSYEQYF
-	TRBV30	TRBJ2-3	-	TGTGCCTGGAGTGTTAACGCAGATACGCAGTATTTT	CAWSVNADTQYF
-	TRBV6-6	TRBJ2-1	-	TGTGCCAGCAGCCTTTCTAGCGCCGCGTACAATGAGCAGTTCTTC	CASSLSSAAYNEQFF
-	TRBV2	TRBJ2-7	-	TGTGCCAGCAGTGTCGGCAGACCCTACGAGCAGTACTTC	CASSVGRPYEQYF
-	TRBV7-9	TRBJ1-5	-	TGTGCCAGCAGTTTACAGGGAAATCAGCCCCAGCATTTT	CASSLQGNQPQHF
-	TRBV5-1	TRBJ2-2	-	TGCGCCAGCGGGGGCTTGGCGGGAGTACCCGGGGAGCTGTTTTTT	CASGGLAGVPGELFF
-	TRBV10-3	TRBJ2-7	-	TGTGCCACCCAACCGGGGCGGACATCCTACGAGCAGTACTTC	CATQPGRTSYEQYF
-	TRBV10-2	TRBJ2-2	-	TGCGCCAGCAGTATCAGGGAAGGCGGGGAGCTGTTTTTT	CASSIREGGELFF
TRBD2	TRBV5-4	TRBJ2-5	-	TGTGCCAGCAACCCGGGGGCGGGGGGGCAAGAGACCCAGTACTTC	CASNPGAGGQETQYF
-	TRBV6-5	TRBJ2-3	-	TGTGCCAGCAAAATGACAGCCTCTAGCACAGATACGCAGTATTTT	CASKMTASSTDTQYF
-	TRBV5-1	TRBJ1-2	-	TGCGCCAGCAGTTTAGGACAAAACTATGGCTACACCTTC	CASSLGQNYGYTF
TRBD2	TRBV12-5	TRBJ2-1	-	TGTGCTAGTGGTTTGGGGATGACTAGCGATGAGCAGTTCTTC	CASGLGMTSDEQFF
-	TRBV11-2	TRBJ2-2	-	TGTGCCAGCAGCTCCCCTCGTGGCCCAGCCGAACGGACCGGGGAGCTGTTTTTT	CASSSPRGPAERTGELFF
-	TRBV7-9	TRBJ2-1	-	TGTGCCAGCAGCTTTAGGACAGTCCCCTACAATGAGCAGTTCTTC	CASSFRTVPYNEQFF
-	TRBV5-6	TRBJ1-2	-	TGTGCCAGCAGCTTGGATCGGGCTGCAGAGTATGGCTACACCTTC	CASSLDRAAEYGYTF
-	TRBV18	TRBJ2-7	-	TGTGCCAGCTCACCATTAAACCGGGGGCGCATCCACGAGCAGTACTTC	CASSPLNRGRIHEQYF
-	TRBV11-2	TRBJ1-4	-	TGTGCCAGCAATGTGGGAACTAATGAAAAACTGTTTTTT	CASNVGTNEKLFF
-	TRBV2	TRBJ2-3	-	TGTGCCACCTCAGCTGGCTCCGGGACTAGCACAGATACGCAGTATTTT	CATSAGSGTSTDTQYF
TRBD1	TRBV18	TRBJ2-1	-	TGTGCCAGCTCACCCCCGGGACAGGGGGACAATGAGCAGTTCTTC	CASSPPGQGDNEQFF
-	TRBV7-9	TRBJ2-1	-	TGTGCCAGCAGCTTAGCCGGGATCGGGTTCAATGAGCAGTTCTTC	CASSLAGIGFNEQFF
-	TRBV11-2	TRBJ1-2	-	TGTGCCAGCAGCTCACCGACAGAGAATGGCTACACCTTC	CASSSPTENGYTF
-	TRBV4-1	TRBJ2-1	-	TGCGCCAGCAGCCAAGATAGGGGCTCCTACAATGAGCAGTTCTTC	CASSQDRGSYNEQFF
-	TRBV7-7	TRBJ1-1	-	TGTGCTAGCAGCTTAGCGTTTGGGGCAGGGCCGGGGGGCACTGAAGCTTTCTTT	CASSLAFGAGPGGTEAFF
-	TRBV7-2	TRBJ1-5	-	TGTGCCAGCAGCTTATGGGCGGGGGGAAATCAGCCCCAGCATTTT	CASSLWAGGNQPQHF
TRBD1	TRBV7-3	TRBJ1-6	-	TGTGCCACCGCGACAGGGGCTAATTCACCCCTCCACTTT	CATATGANSPLHF
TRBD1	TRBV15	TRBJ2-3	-	TGTGCCACCAGCAGGGGGACAGGCACAGATACGCAGTATTTT	CATSRGTGTDTQYF
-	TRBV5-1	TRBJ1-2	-	TGCGCCAGCAGCTTTGGTGGGGACCCCGCCTATGGCTACACCTTC	CASSFGGDPAYGYTF
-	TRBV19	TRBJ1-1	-	TGTGCCAGTAGTATAGCCGCGGGGATGAACACTGAAGCTTTCTTT	CASSIAAGMNTEAFF